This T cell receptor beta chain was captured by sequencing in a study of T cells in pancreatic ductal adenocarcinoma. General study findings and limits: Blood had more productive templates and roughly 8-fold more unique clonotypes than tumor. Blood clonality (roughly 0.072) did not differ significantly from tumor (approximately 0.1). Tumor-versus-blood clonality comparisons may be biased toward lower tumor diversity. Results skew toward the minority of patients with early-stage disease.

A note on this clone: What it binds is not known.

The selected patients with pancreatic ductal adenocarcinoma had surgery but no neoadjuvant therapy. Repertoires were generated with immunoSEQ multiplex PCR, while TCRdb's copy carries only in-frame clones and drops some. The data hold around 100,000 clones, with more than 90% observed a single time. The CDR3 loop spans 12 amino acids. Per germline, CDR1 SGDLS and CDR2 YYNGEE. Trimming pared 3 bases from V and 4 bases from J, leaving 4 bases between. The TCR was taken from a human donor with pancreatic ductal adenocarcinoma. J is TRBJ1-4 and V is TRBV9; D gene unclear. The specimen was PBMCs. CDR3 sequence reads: CASSGSNEKLFF. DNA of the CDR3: TGTGCCAGCAGCGGGAGTAATGAAAAACTGTTTTTT. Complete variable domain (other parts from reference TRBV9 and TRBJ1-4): DSGVTQTPKHLITATGQRVTLRCSPRSGDLSVYWYQQSLDQGLQFLIQYYNGEERAKGNILERFSAQQFPDLHSELNLSSLELGDSALYFCASSGSNEKLFFGSGTQLSVL.